The 12 T cell receptor beta chains below were found in one sample sequenced in a study of shared clonotypes between healthy human individuals. Profiled with immunoSEQ multiplex PCR; TCRdb holds only in-frame clones, not every one. Of 2 million to 3 million clones in the sample, 90% to 95% were seen once. The sequencing input was naive CD4+ T cells from PBMCs. Indicated subset: CD45RA+ positively selected. The receptors originated from a man in his late teens or twenties in good health. Some clones in this sample may be carry-over from other donors' samples.

Remarks on this clone: The sample has other DNA sequences that encode this CDR3 too. This rearrangement joins TRBV7-9 to TRBJ2-7; 10 nucleotides align to TRBD2. After removal of 6 bases from V and 1 base from J, the junction contained 6 bases not matched to a gene. This CDR3 contains 15 residues. The germline V gene encodes CDR1 SEHNR and CDR2 FQNEAQ (reference sequence). This chain's CDR3 is CASSSGTSASYEQYF. CDR3 DNA sequence: TGTGCCAGCAGTTCCGGGACTAGCGCTTCCTACGAGCAGTACTTC.

This chain joins TRBV7-3 and TRBJ2-5; 7 bases are a match to TRBD1. V lost 5 bases, J lost 7 bases, and 10 bases stayed unmatched. The CDR3 runs to 14 residues. The germline V gene has CDR1 SGHTA and CDR2 FQGTGA. CDR3 region: CASSLSTGSVTQYF. The CDR3 DNA sequence: TGTGCCAGCAGCCTATCGACAGGGAGCGTGACCCAGTACTTC.

Notes on this clone: This CDR3 is also generated by other DNA sequences in the sample. The CDR3 bases are TGCGCCAGCAGCTTGGCCCCGGGGAGCTCCTACGAGCAGTACTTC. Its translation: CASSLAPGSSYEQYF. The genes are TRBV5-1 and TRBJ2-7; D might be TRBD2 (5 bases). The length of the CDR3 is 15 residues. Between the trimmed V and J ends, which lost 0 bases and 0 bases, there was a span of 10 bases. CDR1 SGHRS and CDR2 YFSETQ come from the germline V gene.

The V and J genes are TRBV11-2 and TRBJ1-5; D is possibly TRBD1 (5 bases). Trimming cost V 5 bases and J 3 bases, with 11 bases left between them. The CDR3 totals 14 residues. From germline, CDR1 is SGHAT and CDR2 FQNNGV. This chain's CDR3 is CASSPAGNNQPQHF. The DNA for the CDR3 is TGTGCCAGCAGCCCGGCAGGGAACAATCAGCCCCAGCATTTT.

With regard to this clone: Other DNA variants within this sample encode the same CDR3. The chain is built from TRBV5-1 and TRBJ2-5; 8 nucleotides line up with TRBD1. With 3 bases clipped from V and 5 bases from J, the junction kept 6 bases outside the gene matches. The CDR3 spans 14 residues. Germline CDR1 reads SGHRS; CDR2 reads YFSETQ. The CDR3 sequence is CASSSGTGGETQYF. Written as DNA, the CDR3 is TGCGCCAGCAGCTCCGGGACAGGCGGGGAGACCCAGTACTTC.

The gene calls are TRBV7-2 and TRBJ2-7; D may be TRBD2 (5 bases). Per the germline V gene, CDR1 is SGHTA and CDR2 is FQGNSA. There are 15 residues in the CDR3. Between the trimmed V and J ends, which lost 5 bases and 5 bases, there was a span of 19 bases. This chain's CDR3 is CASSLRLPGVNEQYF. The CDR3 DNA reads TGTGCCAGCAGCCTCCGACTACCCGGGGTCAACGAGCAGTACTTC.

This rearrangement joins TRBV28 to TRBJ2-1, with a tentative D call TRBD2 (6 bases). Trimming removed 5 bases at V and 4 bases at J, with 12 bases between. Germline CDR1 MDHEN, CDR2 SYDVKM. The CDR3 extends over 14 amino acids. CDR3 DNA sequence: TGTGCCAGCAGTCTGCGGGACGTTTACAATGAGCAGTTCTTC. The encoded protein is CASSLRDVYNEQFF.

As for this clone: Other DNA sequences in this sample translate to the same CDR3. The chain recombines TRBV9 with TRBJ1-1; 9 positions match TRBD1. Germline V gene lookup returns CDR1 SGDLS and CDR2 YYNGEE. The trim removed 2 bases at V and 2 bases at J, leaving 1 base unmatched. The CDR3 is made up of 14 amino acids. CDR3 coding DNA: TGTGCCAGCAGCGTGACAGGGGGAAACACTGAAGCTTTCTTT. Translation: CASSVTGGNTEAFF.

The chain is built from TRBV4-1 and TRBJ1-5; TRBD1 matches 9 bases. Germline assignment: CDR1 MGHRA and CDR2 YSYEKL. Unmatched junction bases numbered 8, after V lost 1 base and J lost 4 bases. This CDR3 is built from 17 residues. CDR3 protein: CASSQGQGDLWNQPQHF. In DNA form, the CDR3 reads TGCGCCAGCAGCCAAGGACAGGGGGACTTGTGGAATCAGCCCCAGCATTTT.

The V call is TRBV7-3, the J call TRBJ1-1, with 9 nucleotides matching TRBD1. CDR1 is SGHTA, CDR2 FQGTGA, per germline. The CDR3 contains 14 residues. The V segment lost 5 bases and the J segment 9 bases; nucleotides outside the gene matches: 10. CDR3 sequence: CASSPSRDREQAFF. CDR3 nucleotide sequence: TGTGCCAGCAGCCCGTCCCGGGACAGGGAACAAGCTTTCTTT.

The chain combines TRBV6-1 with TRBJ2-3; D may be TRBD1 (6 bases). This CDR3 comprises 18 residues. Trimming removed 1 base from V and 1 base from J, with 18 bases in between. The germline V gene has CDR1 MNHNS and CDR2 SASEGT. The CDR3 nucleotides read TGTGCCAGCAGTGAAGGCACGGTTTGGGGGCCGGGCACAGATACGCAGTATTTT. Protein product: CASSEGTVWGPGTDTQYF.

This chain connects TRBV6-5 to TRBJ2-4, with D maybe TRBD2 (5 bases). The CDR3 totals 12 residues. Germline V gene sequence: CDR1 MNHEY, CDR2 SVGAGI. The V end lost 4 bases, the J end lost 9 bases, and 10 bases lay between the germline ends. The CDR3 loop reads CASSSTRGIQYF. Here the CDR3 DNA reads TGTGCCAGCAGTTCCACTCGGGGCATTCAGTACTTC.